The T cell receptor beta chain described here comes from a study of spatial heterogeneity in lung cancer. The V gene's germline CDR1 is DFQATT and CDR2 SNEGSKA (reference sequence). V lost 5 bases to trimming and J lost 4 bases; unmatched junction nucleotides: 0. This CDR3 contains 11 residues. In TCRdb, the 5' RACE reads were re-called with MiXCR into one record per CDR3 protein. In the table there are 100,000 to 110,000 distinct CDR3 sequences, approximately 4% of which are singletons. Study-wide results and limits: Counts of expanded intratumoral alpha and beta TCRs tracked tumor mutation counts.

Ten or more counts support this clonotype. As yet, its antigen is unknown. Time point indicated: sample taken at primary tumor resection. The sample consisted of lung tumor tissue, taken at surgery. This receptor was taken from a male donor with early-stage non-small cell lung cancer. The rearrangement joins TRBV20-1 to TRBJ1-2; 8 bases agree with TRBD1. This CDR3 is CSADRGYGYTF. In nucleotides, the CDR3 is TGCAGTGCTGACAGGGGCTATGGCTACACCTTC.